This entry is about one TCR beta chain. Trimming removed 6 bases from V and 10 bases from J, with 19 bases in between. The length of the CDR3 is 13 residues. The sample is drawn from a study of identical twins. TCRdb processed the 5' RACE reads anew with MiXCR; each CDR3 protein has one entry. This repertoire shows fewer than 500,000 distinct CDR3 sequences, roughly a quarter found once; its top ten account for roughly 3%. These records were also assigned to another study, of T cells expressing NK-cell markers.

Material: CD4+ T cells sorted from blood. The rearrangement uses TRBV12-3 or TRBV12-4 and TRBJ2-7; D uncertain. This receptor was identified in a woman aged 18-29 years in good health. The DNA of the CDR3 is TGTGCCAGCAGCCCACCGGGCCTCACCCAACAGTACTTC. Translation gives CASSPPGLTQQYF.